This is a list of T cell receptor beta chains from one sample in a study of T cells in tuberculosis. TCRdb keeps only in-frame clones here, not all; method: immunoSEQ multiplex PCR. The sample has approximately 30,000 clones, 80% to 95% seen once. Sequencing input: PBMCs. These receptors all stem from a donor between 10 and 35 years old with latent tuberculosis or without tuberculosis infection. The CDR3 runs from the conserved cysteine through the conserved F or W. The D gene is left open where the match is weak. The size field is filled for only some rows; it gives once, few, many or a size class.

clone size	V gene	D gene	J gene	CDR3 DNA	CDR3 protein
-	TRBV6-1	TRBD1	TRBJ1-1	TGTGCCAGCAGGACAGGGTTTCAGGCTTTCTTT	CASRTGFQAFF
-	TRBV5-1	-	TRBJ1-1	TGCGCCAGCAGTTGGGAGCAGAGGAACACTGAAGCTTTCTTT	CASSWEQRNTEAFF
-	TRBV27	-	TRBJ2-1	TGTGCCAGCAGTCCCCGTCCAGACACGAGAAATGAGCAGTTCTTC	CASSPRPDTRNEQFF
-	TRBV28	-	TRBJ1-2	TGTGCCTCTACCTCGGGGGGGCCTGGCTATGGCTACACCTTC	CASTSGGPGYGYTF
-	TRBV19	-	TRBJ1-1	TGTGCCAGTAGTATCTTAGCAGGGGACACTGAAGCTTTCTTT	CASSILAGDTEAFF
once	TRBV10-3	-	TRBJ1-5	TGTGCCATCAGTGGAAGGGAGGGTCAGCCCCAGCATTTT	CAISGREGQPQHF
-	TRBV4-3	TRBD2	TRBJ2-1	TGCGCCAGCAGCCAAACCGGGACTAGCGGGAGCCATGAGCAGTTCTTC	CASSQTGTSGSHEQFF
-	TRBV7-3	TRBD2	TRBJ2-7	TGTGCCAGCAGCTTAAGAGGGGGGACTAGCGGGGCCTACGAGCAGTACTTC	CASSLRGGTSGAYEQYF
-	TRBV12-5	-	TRBJ2-3	TGTGCTAGTGGTTTGGGAATAGCAGATACGCAGTATTTT	CASGLGIADTQYF
-	TRBV18	-	TRBJ2-2	TGTGCCAGCTCACCAGTTCTCGGGGCCGGGGAGCTGTTTTTT	CASSPVLGAGELFF
-	TRBV29-1	-	TRBJ1-2	TGCAGCGTTGTGGTAGGGGACTATGGCTACACCTTC	CSVVVGDYGYTF
-	TRBV5-1	TRBD1	TRBJ1-6	TGCGCCAGCAGCGTGGACAGGGGATATAATTCACCCCTCCACTTT	CASSVDRGYNSPLHF
-	TRBV7-9	-	TRBJ2-5	TGTGCCAGCAGCTTAGTTAGTACGCGGACCCAGTACTTC	CASSLVSTRTQYF
-	TRBV29-1	TRBD2	TRBJ2-3	TGCAGCGTTGATGGGAGGGATAGCACAGATACGCAGTATTTT	CSVDGRDSTDTQYF
-	TRBV27	TRBD1	TRBJ2-7	TGTGCCAGCAGTTTTTCGGCAGGGGACAGGGGCAACGAGCAGTACTTC	CASSFSAGDRGNEQYF
-	TRBV7-6	TRBD1	TRBJ2-7	TGTGCCAGCAGCTTAGACAGGGGTAACTACGAGCAGTACTTC	CASSLDRGNYEQYF
-	TRBV7-9	TRBD1	TRBJ2-3	TGTGCCAGCAGCCCAGGGACAGGGAGAATCGGAGAAGATACGCAGTATTTT	CASSPGTGRIGEDTQYF
-	TRBV6-5	-	TRBJ1-3	TGTGCCAGCAGTTACAACAGGGCGGGCGGAAACACCATATATTTT	CASSYNRAGGNTIYF
-	TRBV19	TRBD1	TRBJ2-7	TGTGCCAGTAGTCAGGGACAGGGCTTTTCCTACGAGCAGTACTTC	CASSQGQGFSYEQYF
-	TRBV6-8	TRBD2	TRBJ2-4	TGTGCCAGCAGTAGAAATTCGGGAGGACAACTAGCCAAAAACATTCAGTACTTC	CASSRNSGGQLAKNIQYF
-	TRBV7-2	-	TRBJ2-1	TGTGCCAGCAGCCCCCAAATGGGGCTCCCGTACAATGAGCAGTTCTTC	CASSPQMGLPYNEQFF
-	TRBV7-2	-	TRBJ2-4	TGTGCCAGCAGTTTACAGGGATACGGAAACATTCAGTACTTC	CASSLQGYGNIQYF
-	TRBV27	-	TRBJ2-7	TGTGCCAGCGGGAGACGGCAAAACCTCTACGAGCAGTACTTC	CASGRRQNLYEQYF
-	TRBV28	-	TRBJ1-1	TGTGCCAGCAGTTTATTAGTTGTTGCTATGAACACTGAAGCTTTCTTT	CASSLLVVAMNTEAFF
-	TRBV28	-	TRBJ1-4	TGTGCCAGCAGCTTGGGCATAGGGGATGAGGAAAAACTGTTTTTT	CASSLGIGDEEKLFF
-	TRBV6-5	-	TRBJ2-7	TGTGCCAGCAGTTACTCGAGATCGGGGTACCTCTACGAGCAGTACTTC	CASSYSRSGYLYEQYF
few	TRBV9	-	TRBJ1-2	TGTGCCAGCAGCAAACCCCCGGGACACATCTATGGCTACACCTTC	CASSKPPGHIYGYTF
-	TRBV7-9	-	TRBJ2-7	TGTGCCAGCAGGGGAGCTACTCCCTACGAGCAGTACTTC	CASRGATPYEQYF
-	TRBV6-6	TRBD1	TRBJ2-1	TGTGCCAGCAGTTATTCCCCGGGACAGGGGGCGAATGAGCAGTTCTTC	CASSYSPGQGANEQFF
-	TRBV5-4	-	TRBJ1-2	TGTGCCAGCAGCCCAACTTCTAACTATGGCTACACCTTC	CASSPTSNYGYTF
-	TRBV12-5	-	TRBJ2-3	TGTGCTGTCCTACTGCCGAGCACAGATACGCAGTATTTT	CAVLLPSTDTQYF
-	TRBV4-3	-	TRBJ2-7	TGCGCCAGCAGCCAAGATCAGGGTTACGAGCAGTACTTC	CASSQDQGYEQYF
-	TRBV10-3	-	TRBJ1-2	TGTGCCATCAGGGGCGAGGAGGCCCCCGGAGGGGTGAACTATGGCTACACCTTC	CAIRGEEAPGGVNYGYTF
-	TRBV19	TRBD1	TRBJ2-7	TGTGCCAGTTCCCCATTCCGGGACAGGGCCTACGAGCAGTACTTC	CASSPFRDRAYEQYF
-	TRBV19	-	TRBJ1-1	TGTGCCAGTAGTACCCAAAGGGAGGGCCCGAACACTGAAGCTTTCTTT	CASSTQREGPNTEAFF
-	TRBV1	-	TRBJ1-2	TGCACCAGCAGCCAAGATGAGTGGACAGGGGTTCCCACCTTGGATGGCTACACCTTC	CTSSQDEWTGVPTLDGYTF
-	TRBV30	TRBD1	TRBJ1-1	TGTGCCTGGAGTCAGGGGGACGCTGAAGCTTTCTTT	CAWSQGDAEAFF
-	TRBV15	-	TRBJ2-6	TGTGCCACCAGCAGAGAAGGGGCCTCTGGGGCCAACGTCCTGACTTTC	CATSREGASGANVLTF
-	TRBV9	-	TRBJ2-5	TGTGCCAGCAGCGTAGGGCAGTCAGAGACCCAGTACTTC	CASSVGQSETQYF
-	TRBV7-4	-	TRBJ1-2	TGTGCCAGCAGCTCACAGTATGGCTACACCTTC	CASSSQYGYTF
-	TRBV6-1	TRBD1	TRBJ1-5	TGTGCCAGCAGTGACGGGACAGGCTCCAATCAGCCCCAGCATTTT	CASSDGTGSNQPQHF
-	TRBV2	TRBD1	TRBJ1-2	TGTGCCAGCAGTGAAATGACAGGGCGGGATGGCTACACCTTC	CASSEMTGRDGYTF
-	TRBV27	TRBD2	TRBJ2-1	TGTGCCAGCAGTTTATCCTCTGGCGGGAGGTTTGAGCAGTTCTTC	CASSLSSGGRFEQFF
-	TRBV5-1	TRBD2	TRBJ2-1	TGCGCCAGCAGCGAGTTTACCGGGACTAGGAATGAGCAGTTCTTC	CASSEFTGTRNEQFF
-	TRBV9	TRBD1	TRBJ1-4	TGTGCCAGCAGCCCCACCGGGACAGCGGAGGAAAAACTGTTTTTT	CASSPTGTAEEKLFF
-	TRBV2	-	TRBJ2-2	TGTGCCAGCTTTGAACTACTCGGATTTGACCCCGCGGAGCTGTTTTTT	CASFELLGFDPAELFF